These 22 T cell receptor beta chains share one sample of origin, sequenced in a study of T cell responses to AZD1222 COVID-19 vaccine. Assay used: immunoSEQ multiplex PCR; TCRdb lists only in-frame clones, some missing. The table shows 150,000 or so clones, with roughly 91% occurring only once. This material consisted of peripheral blood, taken 28 days after the second AZD1222 dose. All receptors derive from an adult who received the AZD1222 COVID-19 vaccine.

The rearrangement joins TRBV4-2 to TRBJ2-1, with D tentatively TRBD1 (5 bases). The CDR3 length is 18 residues. Germline assignment: CDR1 LGHNA and CDR2 YNFKEQ. Trimming removed 0 bases at V and 1 base at J, with 16 bases between. In nucleotides, the CDR3 is TGTGCCAGCAGCCAAGATCGTTTCGGGCAGGGATCCTACAATGAGCAGTTCTTC. Its translation is CASSQDRFGQGSYNEQFF.

The V call is TRBV28, the J call TRBJ1-1; D may be TRBD1 (5 bases). The CDR3 sequence is 15 residues long. Trimming took 7 bases from V and 4 from J, leaving 19 bases between them. Per germline, CDR1 MDHEN and CDR2 SYDVKM. The CDR3 DNA reads TGTGCCAGCACCGTTCCGGGACGTCTTGGCACTGAAGCTTTCTTT. This codes for CASTVPGRLGTEAFF.

This chain links TRBV28 with TRBJ1-6; D remains ambiguous. V gave up 3 bases and J gave up 0 bases, with 9 bases separating them. This CDR3 is 16 amino acids long. Germline lookup yields CDR1 MDHEN and CDR2 SYDVKM. The CDR3, as DNA: TGTGCCAGCAGTTTGGACTCGAGCTCCTATAATTCACCCCTCCACTTT. Translation: CASSLDSSSYNSPLHF.

The chain has TRBV29-1 and TRBJ2-7; no definite D call. Germline assignment: CDR1 SQVTM and CDR2 ANQGSEA. The V and J ends lost 4 bases and 2 bases respectively, with 18 bases between them. This CDR3 contains 15 residues. The CDR3 reads CSVVFWWTQTYEQYF. CDR3 nucleotide sequence: TGCAGCGTTGTGTTCTGGTGGACCCAAACCTACGAGCAGTACTTC.

This sequence joins TRBV24-1 and TRBJ2-1, with 8 bases identical to TRBD2. This CDR3 region has 16 residues. Germline V gives CDR1 KGHDR, CDR2 SFDVKD. V shed 4 bases and J 7 bases; nucleotides not matched to a gene: 11. The CDR3, as DNA: TGTGCCACCAGTGACATTACGGGACTAGACTTGAATGAGCAGTTCTTC. Amino acids: CATSDITGLDLNEQFF.

J is TRBJ1-2 and V is TRBV19, with TRBD1 matching 8 bases. The CDR3 is 14 residues long. From germline, CDR1 is LNHDA and CDR2 SQIVND (reference sequence). V dropped 4 bases and J dropped 6; count of bases not matched to a gene: 7. The CDR3 protein is CASSTQDRGHGYTF. The CDR3 region has the DNA TGTGCCAGTAGTACCCAAGACAGGGGTCATGGCTACACCTTC.

The V gene is TRBV7-9, the J gene TRBJ2-5; D unclear. Trimming took off 3 bases at V and 4 bases at J, with 15 bases between the two ends. CDR3 length equals 15 residues. CDR1 is SEHNR, CDR2 FQNEAQ, per germline (reference sequence). The CDR3 here is CASSFFIGNSETQYF. The CDR3 DNA is TGTGCCAGCAGCTTCTTCATAGGTAATTCAGAGACCCAGTACTTC.

About this clone itself: Compared with germline, one end of the junction differs, possibly owing to a read error. This sequence joins TRBV29-1 and TRBJ2-5; D might be TRBD1 or TRBD2, each matching 6 bases. This CDR3 comprises 12 residues. CDR1 is SQVTM and CDR2 is ANQGSEA in the germline V gene. CDR3 in DNA: TGCAGCGTTACAAAGGGGGGAGAGGCCCAGTACTTC. This codes for CSVTKGGEAQYF.

The chain couples TRBV6-2 or TRBV6-3 to TRBJ2-1, with D perhaps matching TRBD1 or TRBD2 (5 bases each). With 0 bases removed from V and 4 bases from J, the gap between germline ends came to 13 bases. The CDR3 extends over 16 amino acids. Germline V gene lookup returns CDR1 MNHEY and CDR2 SVGEGT. The CDR3 loop is CASSYSIATAYNEQFF. In nucleotides, the CDR3 is TGTGCCAGCAGTTACTCGATAGCGACAGCGTACAATGAGCAGTTCTTC.

The chain carries TRBV7-9 and TRBJ1-5; D is unclear. Germline CDR1 is SEHNR and CDR2 is FQNEAQ (reference sequence). The CDR3 has 15 amino acids. The V end was cut by 5 bases, the J end by 0 bases, with 11 bases between. CDR3 coding DNA: TGTGCCAGCAGCCACGGATCCGGTAGCAATCAGCCCCAGCATTTT. Translating gives CASSHGSGSNQPQHF.

This chain uses TRBV7-2 with TRBJ2-3; 8 positions agree with TRBD2. This CDR3 spans 15 amino acids. Germline CDR1 is SGHTA and CDR2 is FQGNSA. V was pared by 3 bases and J by 1 base, with 3 bases of the junction left unmatched. CDR3 sequence (DNA): TGTGCCAGCAGCTTTAGGCGGGGGGGCACAGATACGCAGTATTTT. Translation gives CASSFRRGGTDTQYF.

This chain uses TRBV5-4 with TRBJ1-2; no clear D gene. The length of the CDR3 is 14 residues. CDR1 and CDR2 (germline): SGHNT, YYREEE (reference sequence). V was pared by 0 bases and J by 4 bases, with 10 bases between. The chain's CDR3 is CASSLGVVGYGYTF. CDR3 in DNA: TGTGCCAGCAGCTTGGGGGTAGTTGGCTATGGCTACACCTTC.

This chain uses TRBV5-1 with TRBJ1-2; the match to TRBD1 covers 9 bases. The V gene end was trimmed by 5 bases and the J gene end by 5 bases; junction bases not matched to a gene: 13. The germline V gene encodes CDR1 SGHRS and CDR2 YFSETQ. The CDR3 spans 16 residues. As DNA, the CDR3 is TGCGCCAGCAGTCCGACCGGGACAGGGAGTAGGTATGGCTACACCTTC. It codes for CASSPTGTGSRYGYTF. Filled out from reference TRBV5-1 and TRBJ1-2, the complete variable domain reads KAGVTQTPRYLIKTRGQQVTLSCSPISGHRSVSWYQQTPGQGLQFLFEYFSETQRNKGNFPGRFSGRQFSNSRSEMNVSTLELGDSALYLCASSPTGTGSRYGYTFGSGTRLTVV.

A remark on this clone: At one end the junction does not follow the germline gene, possibly because of a read error. CDR3 in DNA: TGTGCTAGCAGCCCAAGCAGCGGGGTATCCAATGAGCAGTTCTTC. It encodes CASSPSSGVSNEQFF. The rearrangement joins TRBV7-7 to TRBJ2-1, with 7 bases identical to TRBD2. The CDR3 length is 15 residues. Germline CDR1 is SSHAT and CDR2 is FNYEAQ (reference sequence).

The chain carries TRBV25-1 and TRBJ1-2, with 9 bases aligning to TRBD1. V trimming: 6 bases; J trimming: 1 base; junction bases outside the gene matches: 3. The germline V gene encodes CDR1 MGHDK and CDR2 SYGVNS. The CDR3 extends over 14 amino acids. For the CDR3, the DNA is TGTGCCAGCAGGGGACAGGGTCTTAACTATGGCTACACCTTC. Its translation: CASRGQGLNYGYTF.

This clone was detected only once. The chain joins TRBV2 to TRBJ2-1; D unresolved. This CDR3 has 12 amino acids. V lost 6 bases and J lost 9, with 12 bases in between. Looked up from germline, CDR1 is SNHLY and CDR2 is FYNNEI. CDR3 DNA sequence: TGTGCCAGCAGGGTTTGGGGTGGTGAGCAGTTCTTC. Encoded protein: CASRVWGGEQFF.

The chain links TRBV5-4 to TRBJ2-1, with a tentative D call TRBD2 (6 bases). The CDR3 totals 17 residues. The germline V gene has CDR1 SGHNT and CDR2 YYREEE (reference sequence). The V and J ends lost 4 bases and 0 bases respectively, with 17 bases between them. DNA for the CDR3: TGTGCCAGCAGCACCTCCTTCGGGGGTGGCTCCTACAATGAGCAGTTCTTC. Protein product: CASSTSFGGGSYNEQFF.

The chain carries TRBV7-3 and TRBJ2-5; maybe TRBD1 (5 bases). The germline V gene encodes CDR1 SGHTA and CDR2 FQGTGA. CDR3 length: 13 residues. The ends were cut back, 6 bases at V and 2 bases at J, with 10 bases in the middle. CDR3 DNA: TGTGCCAGCAGTTTCGACAGACAAGAGACCCAGTACTTC. As protein: CASSFDRQETQYF.

This clone has more than one count but fewer than ten. The genes are TRBV5-6 and TRBJ1-5, with D hard to call. V lost 4 bases and J lost 3, with 11 bases in between. There are 14 residues in the CDR3. Germline assignment: CDR1 SGHDT and CDR2 YYEEEE. CDR3 DNA: TGTGCCAGCAGCGGCGGGTATTACAATCAGCCCCAGCATTTT. Protein: CASSGGYYNQPQHF.

The CDR3 DNA reads as TGTGCCAGCATGGTAGAGGGGCAATATAGCAATCAGCCCCAGCATTTT. This codes for CASMVEGQYSNQPQHF. The chain has TRBV2 and TRBJ1-5; tentative D call: TRBD1 (5 bases). Trimming took off 7 bases at V and 0 bases at J, with 16 bases between the two ends. The CDR3 runs 16 residues. CDR1 is SNHLY, CDR2 FYNNEI, per germline.

The V call is TRBV6-5, the J call TRBJ2-2; 13 bases align to TRBD2. This CDR3 spans 15 amino acids. Germline CDR1 reads MNHEY; CDR2 reads SVGAGI. V was clipped by 7 bases and J by 5 bases; unmatched bases: 4. CDR3 DNA sequence: TGTGCCAGCAATCCGGGACTAGCGGGGACCGGGGAGCTGTTTTTT. Its protein is CASNPGLAGTGELFF.

The chain has TRBV5-5 and TRBJ1-2; TRBD1 aligns across 7 bases. After removal of 2 bases from V and 0 bases from J, the junction contained 10 bases not matched to a gene. Looked up from germline, CDR1 is SGHKS and CDR2 is YYEKEE (reference sequence). CDR3 length: 17 amino acids. Here the CDR3 reads CASSFRDSLITNYGYTF. In nucleotides, the CDR3 is TGTGCCAGCAGCTTTCGGGACAGCCTAATAACTAACTATGGCTACACCTTC.